This TCR beta chain was retrieved from a study of siplizumab effects on memory and regulatory T cells. The CDR3 runs 15 residues. V shed 1 base and J shed 0 bases, with 8 bases lying between them. CDR1 and CDR2 from the germline V gene are SGHRS and YFSETQ. Generated by immunoSEQ multiplex PCR, the TCRdb table keeps only in-frame clones and is missing some. The sample contains more than 85,000 clones, roughly nine tenths of which appear only once. The material sequenced was CD4+ T cells sorted from blood. The sequence came from a human donor in good health. The chain uses TRBV5-1 and TRBJ1-3; D unclear. CDR3 nucleotide sequence: TGCGCCAGCAGCTTGACGGCGAGCTCTGGAAACACCATATATTTT. This encodes CASSLTASSGNTIYF.